This T cell receptor beta chain was identified during a study of shared clonotypes between healthy human individuals. The count of this clone is one. The sample contains more than one DNA sequence encoding this CDR3. Libraries were prepared by immunoSEQ multiplex PCR; TCRdb keeps only in-frame clonotypes and omits some of them. The data contain roughly 1.5 million clones, under 99% of them singletons. All participating donors were Caucasian adults from Nashville, Tennessee. CDR3 length: 13 residues. Germline V gene sequence: CDR1 LGHNA, CDR2 YSLEER. V lost 1 base to trimming and J lost 4 bases, with 6 bases between them.

The clonotype comes from a man aged 25-45 years in good health. Sequences were obtained from naive CD4+ T cells sorted from blood. Subset meaning: CD45RA+ positively selected. The chain is built from TRBV4-3 and TRBJ2-3; perhaps TRBD2 as D (5 bases). CDR3 DNA sequence: TGCGCCAGCAGCCAAGCGGGATCAGATACGCAGTATTTT. Protein: CASSQAGSDTQYF.